This TCR beta chain was sequenced in a study of control samples from healthy donors and cancer patients. Here immunoSEQ multiplex PCR was the method, and the copy in TCRdb shows in-frame clones only, minus some. Among roughly 120,000 clones, 85% to 95% were seen once, and the ten largest hold about 2.6%. CDR1 and CDR2 from the germline V gene are MGHDK and SYGVNS. Deletions cut 8 bases from V and 3 bases from J, with 11 bases between. The length of the CDR3 is 13 residues. The sequenced material came from blood. J is TRBJ1-5 and V is TRBV25-1; D is perhaps TRBD1 (5 bases). The receptor was isolated from a man in his thirties or forties in good health. This CDR3 is CASQLGPNQPQHF. CDR3 nucleotides: TGTGCCAGCCAACTGGGGCCCAATCAGCCCCAGCATTTT.